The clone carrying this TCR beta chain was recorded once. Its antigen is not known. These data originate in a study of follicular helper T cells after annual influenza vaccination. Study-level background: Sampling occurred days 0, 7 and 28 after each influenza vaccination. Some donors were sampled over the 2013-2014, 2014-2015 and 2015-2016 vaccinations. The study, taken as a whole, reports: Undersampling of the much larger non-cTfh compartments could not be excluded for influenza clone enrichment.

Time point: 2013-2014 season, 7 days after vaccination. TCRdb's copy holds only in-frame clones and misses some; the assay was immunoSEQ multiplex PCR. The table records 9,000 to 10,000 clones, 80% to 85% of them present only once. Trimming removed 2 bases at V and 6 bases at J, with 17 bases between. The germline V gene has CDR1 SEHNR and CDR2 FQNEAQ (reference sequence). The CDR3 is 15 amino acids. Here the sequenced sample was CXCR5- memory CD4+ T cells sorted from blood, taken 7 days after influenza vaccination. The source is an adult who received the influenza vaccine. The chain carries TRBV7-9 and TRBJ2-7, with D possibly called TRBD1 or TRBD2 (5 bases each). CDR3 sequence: CASSLQSAGALEQYF. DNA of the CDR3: TGTGCCAGCAGCTTACAATCCGCCGGGGCTCTCGAGCAGTACTTC.